These T cell receptor beta chains were read from a single sample in a study of regulatory T cells in long-lasting Graves disease. Using its own MiXCR run on the multiplex PCR reads, TCRdb lists one record per CDR3 protein. In the table there are hundreds of thousands of distinct CDR3 sequences, about 16% of which are singletons. These data were also filed under a second study, of T cells in Graves' hyperthyroidism and ophthalmopathy.

The input for sequencing was peripheral blood mononuclear cells (PBMCs), taken at new diagnosis, from a patient treated with antithyroid drugs. These TCRs come from a young man with Graves disease. Both conserved end residues are part of each CDR3. A D gene is named only where the DNA matches it firmly. Not every row has a clone size; where given, it reads once, few, many or a size class.

TRBV30,-,TRBJ1-2,many,CAWSDGGAIGYTF,TGTGCCTGGAGTGATGGGGGCGCGATCGGCTACACCTTC
TRBV10-3,TRBD1,TRBJ2-3,-,CAISVVTGATDTQYF,TGTGCCATCAGTGTTGTGACAGGGGCTACAGATACGCAGTATTTT
TRBV27,TRBD2,TRBJ2-7,many,CASSFIGTTGQGEQYF,TGTGCCAGCAGTTTCATAGGGACTACTGGCCAAGGCGAGCAGTACTTC
TRBV29-1,TRBD1,TRBJ1-4,few,CSVVQGTGGEKLFF,TGCAGCGTTGTCCAGGGGACAGGGGGTGAAAAACTGTTTTTT
TRBV28,-,TRBJ1-3,-,CASSFGESAGNTIYF,TGTGCCAGCAGTTTCGGGGAGTCTGCCGGAAACACCATATATTTT
TRBV20-1,-,TRBJ1-1,many,CSARVVDRAEAFF,TGCAGTGCTAGAGTTGTCGACCGGGCTGAAGCTTTCTTT
TRBV20-1,-,TRBJ1-5,-,CSARGGRGPNQPQHF,TGCAGTGCTAGAGGGGGCAGGGGCCCAAATCAGCCCCAGCATTTT
TRBV3-1,TRBD2,TRBJ2-1,-,CASSLEIGTSHNEQFF,TGTGCCAGCAGCCTCGAAATCGGGACTAGCCACAATGAGCAGTTCTTC
TRBV28,-,TRBJ1-5,many,CASRPTDFDGQPQHF,TGTGCCAGCAGACCTACGGACTTTGATGGGCAGCCCCAGCATTTT
TRBV20-1,TRBD2,TRBJ2-7,few,CSASRTSGSAEQYF,TGCAGTGCTAGCAGGACTAGCGGGAGCGCCGAGCAGTACTTC